This TCR beta chain was retrieved from a study of cytomegalovirus exposure and HLA in healthy donors. Findings of the study overall: Compared with the roughly 670-donor mean, an Asian-associated ancestry cluster reportedly had fewer N-insertions, according to a later analysis. Most likely, a cluster of highly shared sequence variants arose as a sequencing artifact.

The CDR3 length is 12 residues. Germline V gene lookup returns CDR1 SGHTS and CDR2 YDEGEE. V was shortened by 0 bases and J by 8 bases, with 6 bases between the two germline ends. PCR was performed using 60 Vbeta and 13 Jbeta primers. Original methodology: There were 80 million or so unique TCR beta chains by a later count, and 8.5 million to 14 million of them were shared. Only in-frame clones appear in the TCRdb table, and some are missing; sequencing was by immunoSEQ multiplex PCR. Clonal size and the V and J genes are those of that table, whereas D and trimming came from the DNA. The data show around 150,000 clones, 76% seen once. Worth noting for this clone: Its matching antigen is unknown.

The receptor comes from a man aged 40-49 years in good health and CMV-seronegative. The gene calls are TRBV5-8 and TRBJ2-1; unclear D gene. Sequencing was performed on PBMCs. The CDR3 DNA reads as TGTGCCAGCAGCTTGGGTTTCGATGAGCAGTTCTTC. Encoded protein: CASSLGFDEQFF.